This T cell receptor (beta chain) comes out of a study of blood T cell repertoires in COVID-19. Background on the study: Donors in the United States, Italy and Spain gave samples during acute or convalescent COVID-19. Nucleic acid was either cDNA or gDNA, and it came from T cells, B-cell-depleted T cells, or PBMCs.

As processed by the authors: For nucleated cells, counts were estimated from reference gene primer amplification. The table came from immunoSEQ multiplex PCR; TCRdb's copy has only in-frame clones and leaves some out. V and J calls and clone size come straight from that table; D and trimming were deduced from the DNA. The sample lists about 130,000 clones, more than 75% seen once, with about 16% in the top ten. Looked up from germline, CDR1 is MNHEY and CDR2 is SVGAGI. This CDR3 has 12 residues. The trim removed 6 bases at V and 8 bases at J, leaving 5 bases unmatched. Sequenced: peripheral blood. The receptor's source is a woman in her fifties or sixties who had recovered from COVID-19. The chain joins TRBV6-5 to TRBJ1-2; 8 bases map to TRBD1. Written as DNA, the CDR3 is TGTGCCAGCAGGGACAGGGTAGACGGCTACACCTTC. Translation: CASRDRVDGYTF.